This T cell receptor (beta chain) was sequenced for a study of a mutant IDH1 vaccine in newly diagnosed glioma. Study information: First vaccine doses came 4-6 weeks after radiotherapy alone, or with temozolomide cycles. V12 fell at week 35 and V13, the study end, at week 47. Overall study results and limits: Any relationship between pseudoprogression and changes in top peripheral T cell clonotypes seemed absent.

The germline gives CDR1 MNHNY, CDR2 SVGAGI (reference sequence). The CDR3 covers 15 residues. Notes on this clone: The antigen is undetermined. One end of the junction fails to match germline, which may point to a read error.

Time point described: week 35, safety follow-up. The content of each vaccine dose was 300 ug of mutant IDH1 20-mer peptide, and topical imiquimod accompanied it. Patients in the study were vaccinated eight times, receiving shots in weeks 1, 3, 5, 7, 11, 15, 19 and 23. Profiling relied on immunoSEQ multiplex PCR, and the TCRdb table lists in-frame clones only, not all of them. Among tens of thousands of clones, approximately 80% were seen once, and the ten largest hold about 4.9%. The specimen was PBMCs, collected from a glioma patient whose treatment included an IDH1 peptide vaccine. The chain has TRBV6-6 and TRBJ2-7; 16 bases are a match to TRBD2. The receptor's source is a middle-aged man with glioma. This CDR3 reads CASTGTSGGAYEQYF. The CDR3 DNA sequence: TGTGCTAGCACCGGGACTAGCGGGGGGGCCTACGAGCAGTACTTC.